Sequencing of this T cell receptor (beta chain) was carried out in a study of cytomegalovirus exposure and HLA in healthy donors. General study findings and limits: Published work reported that the classifier diagnosed cytomegalovirus status with high specificity and sensitivity.

Notes on this clone: Antigen unknown.

Libraries were prepared by immunoSEQ multiplex PCR; TCRdb keeps only in-frame clonotypes and omits some of them. The data contain more than 110,000 clones, 94% of them singletons. The germline CDR1 and CDR2 sequences are MNHEY and SVGAGI. The CDR3 loop spans 13 amino acids. Deletions cut 5 bases from V and 2 bases from J, with 9 bases between. The V and J genes are TRBV6-5 and TRBJ1-1; D gene unclear. The receptor's source is a man younger than 35 in good health and CMV-seropositive. What was sequenced was PBMCs. The CDR3 DNA reads TGTGCCAGCAGTACGAGTCCTAACACTGAAGCTTTCTTT. Translated, it gives CASSTSPNTEAFF.